This TCR beta chain was captured by sequencing in a study of T cell clonotyping in hematopoietic cell transplantation (dated by TCRdb to about 2021). Looking at the study overall: Pretransplant recipient samples were obtained after cytoreduction. A total of approximately 130 blood samples were gathered in the study from roughly 37 consecutive transplant recipients along with their related donors. Recruitment of patients was conducted between late 2015 and January 2017, and follow-up was continued until late 2020 or death. What the authors observed across the whole study: Inverse Simpson Index values from donors and from recipients before transplant predicted broader TCR repertoire diversity after transplant. Recipient TCR diversity fell after transplant, with pathologically expanded clonotypes rising progressively from day 30 to day 180. The sample size was limited, and CD4 and CD8 repertoire contributions could not be separated because cells were not sorted. Recipient repertoires showed only a small fraction of overlap with donor repertoires, and over 95% appeared de novo at the given depth.

This clone was seen only once. No antigen is known for it. Within one base of it there is no much larger clone, and no base qualities were kept. This specimen's time point label, per the study, means: recipient sample about 28 days before transplant, after cytoreduction. Blood from recipients was drawn about 28 days before transplant and again at days 30, 100 and 180 after transplant. Nuclei Lysis Solution was used to extract genomic DNA from fresh or cryopreserved unfractionated peripheral blood mononuclear cells. Reading from cysteine to phenylalanine, the CDR3 counts 22 amino acids. Only the CDR3 DNA is retained, 66 bases long and in frame from the first base. The germline ends are 33 bases apart after V is trimmed by 1 base and J by 3 bases. CDR1 and CDR2 were assigned from the germline V gene as MGHRA and YSYEKL. The immunoSEQ assay, a bias-controlled multiplex PCR with V- and J-specific primers, was used to amplify TCR beta CDR3 regions from genomic DNA. In a second PCR step, a proprietary barcode and Illumina adapter sequences were attached to the CDR3 amplicons. An Illumina MiSeq instrument was used for sequencing of the CDR3 libraries. On the study's bioinformatics: Export and quality control were handled in immunoSEQ Analyzer 3.0, while downstream analyses relied on R Bioconductor and Immunarch. Only productive rearrangements in the normalized downsampled data set were used to calculate repertoire metrics. Clonotypes larger than 5 templates in the normalized cohort were defined as pathologically expanded. Repertoire diversity was measured with the Inverse Simpson Index. To capture all clonotypes, the CMV-specificity analyses were run on the non-normalized data set. Held by TCRdb, this immuneACCESS table contains in-frame sequences only and omits some clones. Under half of the omission traces to an unresolved V gene where checked; the cause of the rest is unknown. Clonal size and the V and J genes are those of that table, whereas D and trimming came from the DNA. The sample data list about 28,000 clones, and less than 85% of these were observed just once. The ten largest clonotypes hold around 1.8% of the sample.

The chain couples TRBV4-1 to TRBJ1-2; matching of 5 bases hints at TRBD1 as the D gene. The sequence came from a man aged 35 to 55 with acute myeloid leukemia. Some clones in this sample may be carry-over from other donors' samples. The material was peripheral blood mononuclear cells, obtained before stem cell transplant. The DNA reads TGCGCCAGCAGCCAAGTTCTCCTTTTGGGCCTAACGCTACGGGGCGGCGACTATGGCTACACCTTC. Protein translation: CASSQVLLLGLTLRGGDYGYTF.